The 27 T cell receptor beta chains below come from one sample, sequenced in a study of cytomegalovirus exposure and HLA in healthy donors. The PCR had 60 Vbeta and 13 Jbeta primers. Assay used: immunoSEQ multiplex PCR; TCRdb lists only in-frame clones, some missing. Seen in this sample are under 35,000 clones; the ten most common clones hold 0.7% to 0.75%. Sequencing was carried out using PBMCs. All receptors derive from a man under 40 in good health and CMV-seronegative.

The rearrangement links TRBV4-2 to TRBJ2-7; D ambiguous. The CDR3 is made up of 14 amino acids. V was shortened by 1 base and J by 3 bases, with 10 bases between the two germline ends. The germline gives CDR1 LGHNA, CDR2 YNFKEQ. CDR3 protein: CASSQGLGDYEQYF. The CDR3 DNA reads TGTGCCAGCAGCCAAGGTTTAGGAGACTACGAGCAGTACTTC.

V is TRBV2 and J is TRBJ1-2, with D possibly TRBD1 on 5 matching bases. This CDR3 comprises 14 residues. Trimming took off 0 bases at V and 6 bases at J, with 11 bases between the two ends. CDR1 and CDR2 (germline): SNHLY, FYNNEI. Here the CDR3 DNA reads TGTGCCAGCAGTGAAGCGCGGGGGAGGGATGGCTACACCTTC. Translation: CASSEARGRDGYTF.

The chain has TRBV5-1 and TRBJ2-1; a weak D match, TRBD2 (6 bases). Germline values: CDR1 SGHRS, CDR2 YFSETQ. V was trimmed by 4 bases and J by 2 bases, leaving 13 bases between them. The CDR3 covers 15 residues. CDR3 sequence: CASSPAGLPYNEQFF. In nucleotides, the CDR3 is TGCGCCAGCAGCCCAGCGGGCCTCCCCTACAATGAGCAGTTCTTC.

The rearrangement joins TRBV5-4 to TRBJ1-2; TRBD1 might be the D (5 bases). Trimming pared 2 bases from V and 6 bases from J, leaving 11 bases between. Germline values: CDR1 SGHNT, CDR2 YYREEE (reference sequence). The CDR3 spans 13 residues. The CDR3 DNA reads as TGTGCCAGCAGCTTTAACGGGGGGGATGGCTACACCTTC. This translates into CASSFNGGDGYTF.

The chain is built from TRBV18 and TRBJ1-4; D gene unclear. Between the trimmed V and J ends, which lost 3 bases and 6 bases, there was a span of 11 bases. Germline lookup yields CDR1 KGHSH and CDR2 LQKENI. CDR3 size: 14 residues. The CDR3 loop is CASSPRGIDEKLFF. CDR3 bases: TGTGCCAGCTCACCGCGAGGGATAGATGAAAAACTGTTTTTT.

The rearrangement joins TRBV21-1 to TRBJ2-7; TRBD1, the table's D call, was not compared with the DNA. TRBV21-1 is reported as a pseudogene. CDR3 length equals 14 residues. CDR3: CASSPGQGAGEQYF. The CDR3, as DNA: TGTGCCAGCAGCCCGGGACAGGGGGCGGGGGAGCAGTACTTC.

This chain uses TRBV27 with TRBJ1-2, with 10 bases matching TRBD1. Germline V gene sequence: CDR1 MNHEY, CDR2 SMNVEV (reference sequence). V lost 5 bases and J lost 4; bases outside the gene matches: 10. There are 16 residues in the CDR3. In nucleotides, the CDR3 is TGTGCCAGCAGTCAAACGACAGGGGGCTCCTTCTATGGCTACACCTTC. Encoded protein: CASSQTTGGSFYGYTF.

The gene calls are TRBV4-3 and TRBJ2-7; D perhaps matches TRBD1 (5 bases). V was shortened by 0 bases and J by 2 bases, with 17 bases between the two germline ends. The CDR3 covers 17 residues. Looked up from germline, CDR1 is LGHNA and CDR2 is YSLEER. The CDR3 nucleotides read TGCGCCAGCAGCCAAGATCTTGGTGGGGCGTTCGCCTACGAGCAGTACTTC. Its protein is CASSQDLGGAFAYEQYF.

The rearrangement links TRBV27 to TRBJ2-2, with 7 nucleotides matching TRBD2. The germline V gene has CDR1 MNHEY and CDR2 SMNVEV (reference sequence). The CDR3 contains 14 residues. After removal of 7 bases from V and 0 bases from J, the junction contained 2 bases not matched to a gene. In DNA, the CDR3 is TGTGCCAGCAAGCGGGGCGCGAACACCGGGGAGCTGTTTTTT. Its translation is CASKRGANTGELFF.

The chain uses TRBV19 and TRBJ2-7, with D unclear. This CDR3 has 16 residues. V was shortened by 3 bases and J by 3 bases, with 18 bases between the two germline ends. Germline CDR1 is LNHDA and CDR2 is SQIVND (reference sequence). The CDR3 sequence: CASSISPSPTGYEQYF. The CDR3 nucleotides read TGTGCCAGTAGTATTTCGCCCTCCCCAACGGGCTACGAGCAGTACTTC.

J is TRBJ1-1 and V is TRBV14; a possible D gene is TRBD1 (5 bases). CDR3 size: 16 residues. The V end lost 4 bases, the J end lost 4 bases, and 19 bases lay between the germline ends. Germline loops: CDR1 SGHDN, CDR2 FVKESK. As DNA, the CDR3 is TGTGCCAGCAGCCCATTCAACCAGGGTCGGGTCACTGAAGCTTTCTTT. Translating gives CASSPFNQGRVTEAFF.

The chain couples TRBV27 to TRBJ2-2, with D unresolved. Germline V gene data show CDR1 as MNHEY and CDR2 as SMNVEV (reference sequence). This CDR3 has 14 amino acids. The V end was cut by 8 bases, the J end by 5 bases, with 15 bases between. This chain's CDR3 is CASFPWSQTGELFF. DNA for the CDR3: TGTGCCAGCTTCCCGTGGAGCCAGACCGGGGAGCTGTTTTTT.

The rearrangement links TRBV28 to TRBJ1-2, with D maybe TRBD1 (5 bases). The V end lost 6 bases, the J end lost 6 bases, and 23 bases lay between the germline ends. The CDR3 runs 16 residues. In germline, CDR1 is MDHEN, CDR2 SYDVKM. The CDR3 DNA follows: TGTGCCAGCAGCCCGAGTGGGGCTAGTGCCATCCATGGCTACACCTTC. Protein product: CASSPSGASAIHGYTF.

The rearrangement links TRBV30 to TRBJ2-7; TRBD2 agrees at 8 bases. The V gene's germline CDR1 is GTSNPN and CDR2 SVGIG (reference sequence). The V segment lost 2 bases and the J segment 6 bases; nucleotides outside the gene matches: 9. CDR3 length: 14 residues. This CDR3 is CAWSSGGSSAEQYF. DNA for the CDR3: TGTGCCTGGAGTAGCGGGGGAAGTTCTGCCGAGCAGTACTTC.

The chain has TRBV11-1 and TRBJ2-5; 8 nucleotides match TRBD1. The J segment lost 2 bases and the V segment lost 5 bases, leaving 1 base of the junction unmatched. Germline V gene data show CDR1 as SGHAT and CDR2 as FQDESV (reference sequence). CDR3 length equals 13 residues. CDR3 in amino acids: CASSRQGQETQYF. Written as DNA, the CDR3 is TGTGCCAGCAGCCGACAGGGGCAAGAGACCCAGTACTTC.

V is TRBV6-5 and J is TRBJ2-7; D ambiguous. CDR3 size: 15 residues. V gave up 4 bases and J gave up 0 bases, with 13 bases separating them. From germline, CDR1 is MNHEY and CDR2 SVGAGI. The CDR3 loop is CASSSEYSTSYEQYF. The CDR3 coding sequence is TGTGCCAGCAGTTCGGAGTACTCGACCTCCTACGAGCAGTACTTC.

The CDR3 DNA is TGTGCCAGCAGCTCCTACAGGGTGCGAGGCTACACCTTC. This sequence encodes CASSSYRVRGYTF. The V gene is TRBV7-2, the J gene TRBJ1-2; tentative D call: TRBD1 (6 bases). The V end lost 4 bases, the J end lost 8 bases, and 14 bases lay between the germline ends. The CDR3 loop spans 13 amino acids. The germline V gene has CDR1 SGHTA and CDR2 FQGNSA.

This chain connects TRBV18 to TRBJ1-1, with TRBD1 as a possible D gene (6 bases). The ends were cut back, 3 bases at V and 5 bases at J, with 10 bases in the middle. The CDR3 loop spans 13 amino acids. Germline V lookup: CDR1 KGHSH, CDR2 LQKENI. The DNA of the CDR3 is TGTGCCAGCTCACCGGGGGCCGGGACTGAAGCTTTCTTT. Its translation is CASSPGAGTEAFF.

The rearrangement joins TRBV9 to TRBJ1-5; 8 positions match TRBD1. The CDR3 consists of 15 residues. Germline CDR1 is SGDLS and CDR2 is YYNGEE. V gave up 1 base and J gave up 6 bases; unmatched junction bases: 6. The CDR3 DNA reads TGTGCCAGCAGCGTACAGGGGGCGGCCGGTCAGCCCCAGCATTTT. This sequence encodes CASSVQGAAGQPQHF.

The chain has TRBV13 and TRBJ2-1; the D gene is possibly TRBD2 (6 bases). Germline V CDR1 and CDR2: PRHDT, FYEKMQ (reference sequence). The V and J ends lost 5 bases and 3 bases respectively, with 14 bases between them. The CDR3 spans 15 residues. The CDR3 DNA is TGTGCCAGCAGCAATAGCGGAGAGATCTACAATGAGCAGTTCTTC. It yields the protein CASSNSGEIYNEQFF.

This chain links TRBV10-3 with TRBJ2-5, with D perhaps TRBD2 (5 bases). With 3 bases removed from V and 5 bases from J, the gap between germline ends came to 10 bases. Germline CDR1 reads ENHRY; CDR2 reads SYGVKD. This CDR3 has 13 residues. CDR3 sequence: CAISDERWETQYF. CDR3 coding DNA: TGTGCCATCAGTGATGAGCGGTGGGAGACCCAGTACTTC.

This rearrangement joins TRBV30 to TRBJ1-4, with D possibly being TRBD1 (5 bases). Germline assignment: CDR1 GTSNPN and CDR2 SVGIG (reference sequence). The CDR3 length is 13 residues. V lost 5 bases and J 6 bases, leaving 13 bases between the germline ends. The DNA for the CDR3 is TGTGCCTGGGGGACTTCCCCCTATGAAAAACTGTTTTTT. Its protein product is CAWGTSPYEKLFF.

This chain joins TRBV7-9 and TRBJ2-5, with a possible D match to TRBD2 (6 bases). The CDR3 loop spans 14 amino acids. Per germline, CDR1 SEHNR and CDR2 FQNEAQ (reference sequence). The ends were cut back, 5 bases at V and 1 base at J, with 11 bases in the middle. CDR3 DNA: TGTGCCAGCAGCCCCGGACTAAGCCAAGAGACCCAGTACTTC. Protein: CASSPGLSQETQYF. Filled out from reference TRBV7-9 and TRBJ2-5, the complete variable domain reads DTGVSQNPRHKITKRGQNVTFRCDPISEHNRLYWYRQTLGQGPEFLTYFQNEAQLEKSRLLSDRFSAERPKGSFSTLEIQRTEQGDSAMYLCASSPGLSQETQYFGPGTRLLVL.

The chain combines TRBV5-4 with TRBJ2-7, with D possibly TRBD1 on 6 matching bases. Looked up from germline, CDR1 is SGHNT and CDR2 is YYREEE (reference sequence). This CDR3 spans 12 amino acids. With 4 bases removed from V and 4 bases from J, the gap between germline ends came to 9 bases. The CDR3 protein is CASSGGMYEQYF. The DNA for the CDR3 is TGTGCCAGCAGCGGGGGCATGTACGAGCAGTACTTC.

The chain joins TRBV6-6 to TRBJ2-7, with 8 bases lining up with TRBD2. Per germline, CDR1 MNHNY and CDR2 SVGAGI (reference sequence). J lost 3 bases, V lost 7 bases, and 11 bases had no gene match. This CDR3 region has 15 residues. CDR3 residues: CASTHGGAGNYEQYF. CDR3 nucleotide sequence: TGTGCCAGCACCCACGGGGGGGCGGGGAACTACGAGCAGTACTTC.

V usage is TRBV11-3 and J usage is TRBJ2-3; D ambiguous. The CDR3 is made up of 13 amino acids. The V gene lost 6 bases and the J gene lost 0 bases, with 7 bases spanning the gap. Germline V CDR1 and CDR2: SGHNT, YENEEA. CDR3 nucleotide sequence: TGTGCCAGCAGGCCCGGGAGCACAGATACGCAGTATTTT. It yields the protein CASRPGSTDTQYF.

The chain couples TRBV5-1 to TRBJ2-1; unclear D gene. CDR3 size: 13 residues. The germline gives CDR1 SGHRS, CDR2 YFSETQ. V lost 4 bases to trimming and J lost 10 bases, with 15 bases between them. DNA of the CDR3: TGCGCCAGCAGCAATCCCTCCCTCAGAGAGCAGTTCTTC. Its translation: CASSNPSLREQFF.